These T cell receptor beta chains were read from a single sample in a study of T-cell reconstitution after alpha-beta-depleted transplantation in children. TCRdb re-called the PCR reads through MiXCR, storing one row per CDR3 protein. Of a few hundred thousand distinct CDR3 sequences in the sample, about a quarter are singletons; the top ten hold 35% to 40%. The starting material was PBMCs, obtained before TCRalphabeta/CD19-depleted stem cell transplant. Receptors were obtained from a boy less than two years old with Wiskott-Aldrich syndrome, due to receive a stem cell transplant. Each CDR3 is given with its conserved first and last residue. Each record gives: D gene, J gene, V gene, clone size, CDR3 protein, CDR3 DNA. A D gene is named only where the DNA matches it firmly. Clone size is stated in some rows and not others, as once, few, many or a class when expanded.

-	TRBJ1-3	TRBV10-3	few	CAIQQTSGNTIYF	TGTGCCATCCAACAGACCTCTGGAAACACCATATATTTT
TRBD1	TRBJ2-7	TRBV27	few	CASSDTGGSSYEQYF	TGTGCCAGCAGTGACACAGGGGGTAGCTCCTACGAGCAGTACTTC
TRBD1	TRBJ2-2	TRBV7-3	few	CASRGQGVSGELFF	TGTGCCAGCAGGGGACAGGGGGTCTCCGGGGAGCTGTTTTTT
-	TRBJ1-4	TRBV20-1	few	CSATNEKLFF	TGCAGTGCTACTAATGAAAAACTGTTTTTT
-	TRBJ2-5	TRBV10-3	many	CAISEQEETQYF	TGTGCCATCAGTGAACAGGAAGAGACCCAGTACTTC
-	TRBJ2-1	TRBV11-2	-	CASSPPRGHEQFF	TGTGCCAGCAGCCCGCCTCGGGGACATGAGCAGTTCTTC
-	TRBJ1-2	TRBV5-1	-	CASSLEFREYGYTF	TGCGCCAGCAGCTTGGAATTTAGGGAGTATGGCTACACCTTC
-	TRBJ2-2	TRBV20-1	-	CSARPQRSGTGELFF	TGCAGTGCTAGACCTCAAAGGTCGGGCACCGGGGAGCTGTTTTTT
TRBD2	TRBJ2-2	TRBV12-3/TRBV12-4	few	CASSLLAGGLAGELFF	TGTGCCAGCAGTTTATTGGCGGGAGGGCTTGCCGGGGAGCTGTTTTTT
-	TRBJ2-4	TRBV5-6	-	CASSFFRMSKNIQYF	TGTGCCAGCAGCTTTTTCCGCATGTCCAAAAACATTCAGTACTTC
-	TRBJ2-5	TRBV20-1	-	CSAMGEIQETQYF	TGCAGTGCTATGGGGGAGATCCAAGAGACCCAGTACTTC
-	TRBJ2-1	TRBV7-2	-	CASSLGWTREQFF	TGTGCCAGCAGCTTAGGGTGGACAAGGGAGCAGTTCTTC
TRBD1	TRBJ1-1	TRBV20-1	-	CSAPRQGGDTEAFF	TGCAGTGCCCCCCGACAGGGAGGGGACACTGAAGCTTTCTTT
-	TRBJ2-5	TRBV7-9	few	CASSLRRDGETQYF	TGTGCCAGCAGCTTAAGGCGGGACGGGGAGACCCAGTACTTC
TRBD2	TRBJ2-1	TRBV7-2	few	CASSLGRLAGEQFF	TGTGCCAGCAGCTTAGGAAGACTAGCGGGAGAGCAGTTCTTC
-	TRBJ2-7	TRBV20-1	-	CSARGRVLHEQYF	TGCAGTGCTAGGGGCAGGGTGCTCCACGAGCAGTACTTC
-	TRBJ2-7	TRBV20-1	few	CSASRTVLSYEQYF	TGCAGTGCTAGTCGGACCGTTCTCTCCTACGAGCAGTACTTC
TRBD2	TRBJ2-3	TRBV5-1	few	CASLPGSGNTDTQYF	TGCGCCAGCCTCCCCGGAAGCGGGAATACAGATACGCAGTATTTT
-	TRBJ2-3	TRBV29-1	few	CSVDPATDTQYF	TGCAGCGTTGACCCAGCCACAGATACGCAGTATTTT
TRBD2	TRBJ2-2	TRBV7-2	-	CASSFFSREAHTGELFF	TGTGCCAGCAGCTTTTTCTCGCGGGAGGCTCACACCGGGGAGCTGTTTTTT
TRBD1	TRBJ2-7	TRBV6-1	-	CASSGRTGGHYEQYF	TGTGCCAGCAGTGGTAGGACAGGGGGGCACTACGAGCAGTACTTC
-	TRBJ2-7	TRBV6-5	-	CASSYSRRVHEQYF	TGTGCCAGCAGTTACTCGAGGAGGGTTCACGAGCAGTACTTC
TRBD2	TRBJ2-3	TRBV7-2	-	CASSAAAGGTQYF	TGTGCCAGCAGCGCGGCGGCGGGAGGTACGCAGTATTTT
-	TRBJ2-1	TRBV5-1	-	CASSLLGGYNEQFF	TGCGCCAGCAGCTTGTTAGGAGGCTACAATGAGCAGTTCTTC
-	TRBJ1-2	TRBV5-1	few	CASSPERLWGYTF	TGCGCCAGCAGCCCGGAGCGGTTGTGGGGCTACACCTTC
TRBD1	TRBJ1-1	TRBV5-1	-	CASSSGGVNTEAFF	TGCGCCAGCAGCTCAGGGGGAGTGAACACTGAAGCTTTCTTT
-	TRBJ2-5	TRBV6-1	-	CASSPVGPLGETQYF	TGTGCCAGCAGTCCCGTGGGCCCTCTGGGGGAGACCCAGTACTTC
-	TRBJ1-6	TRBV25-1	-	CASSEARDPWYNSPLHF	TGTGCCAGCAGTGAAGCCAGGGACCCCTGGTATAATTCACCCCTCCACTTT
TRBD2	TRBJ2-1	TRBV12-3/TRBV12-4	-	CASSLAGGLAEQFF	TGTGCCAGCAGTTTGGCGGGAGGGCTTGCTGAGCAGTTCTTC
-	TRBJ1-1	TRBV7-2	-	CASSLDYREAFF	TGTGCCAGCAGCTTAGATTACAGGGAAGCTTTCTTT
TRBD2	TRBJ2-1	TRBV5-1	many	CASSAGLGSYNEQFF	TGCGCCAGCAGCGCCGGACTAGGTTCCTACAATGAGCAGTTCTTC
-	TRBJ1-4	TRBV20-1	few	CSARPGEKLFF	TGCAGTGCTCGACCGGGTGAAAAACTGTTTTTT
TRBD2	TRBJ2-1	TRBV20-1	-	CSASTVAGEQFF	TGCAGTGCTAGCACCGTAGCGGGAGAGCAGTTCTTC
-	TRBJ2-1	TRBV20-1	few	CSAGGVLGRHNEQFF	TGCAGTGCTGGGGGAGTTTTGGGTCGTCACAATGAGCAGTTCTTC